A single T cell receptor beta chain is shown here with its context. Antigen unknown. This specimen belongs to a study of T cell repertoires in cytomegalovirus infection. The overall study: TCR beta signatures that were public indicated CMV infection and matching HLA type.

Germline V gives CDR1 SNHLY, CDR2 FYNNEI. With V trimmed by 8 bases and J by 4 bases, 11 bases remained unmatched. The CDR3 consists of 15 residues. TCRdb redid the calling of the reads with MiXCR, one entry per CDR3 protein. This sample has 300,000 to 400,000 distinct CDR3 sequences, with 29% found just once. This sample comprised cultured PBMCs, obtained from culture after CMV antigen stimulation. The V call is TRBV2, the J call TRBJ2-1; TRBD1 aligns across 7 bases. This TCR was sampled from a human donor in good health (CMV status not recorded). Some clones in this sample may be carry-over from other donors' samples. CDR3 coding DNA: TGTGCCAGCGGGCCGGGACAGAACGCTTACAATGAGCAGTTCTTC. Translation gives CASGPGQNAYNEQFF.